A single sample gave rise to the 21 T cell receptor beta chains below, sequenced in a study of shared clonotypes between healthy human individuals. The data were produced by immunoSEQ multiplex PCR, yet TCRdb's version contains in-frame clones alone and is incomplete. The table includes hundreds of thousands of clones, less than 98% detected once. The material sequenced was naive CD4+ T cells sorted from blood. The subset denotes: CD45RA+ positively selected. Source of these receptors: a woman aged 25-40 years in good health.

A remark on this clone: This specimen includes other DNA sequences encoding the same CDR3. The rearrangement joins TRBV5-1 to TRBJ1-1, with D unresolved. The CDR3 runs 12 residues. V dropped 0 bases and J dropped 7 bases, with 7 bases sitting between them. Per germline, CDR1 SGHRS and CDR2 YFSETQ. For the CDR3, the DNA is TGCGCCAGCAGCTTGGTGGGCAGTGAAGCTTTCTTT. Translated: CASSLVGSEAFF.

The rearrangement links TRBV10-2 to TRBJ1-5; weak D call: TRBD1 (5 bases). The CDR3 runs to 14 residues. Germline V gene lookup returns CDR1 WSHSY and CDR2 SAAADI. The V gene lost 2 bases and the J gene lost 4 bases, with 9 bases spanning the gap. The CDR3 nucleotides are TGCGCCAGCAGTGAGAGGGACCTGAATCAGCCCCAGCATTTT. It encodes CASSERDLNQPQHF.

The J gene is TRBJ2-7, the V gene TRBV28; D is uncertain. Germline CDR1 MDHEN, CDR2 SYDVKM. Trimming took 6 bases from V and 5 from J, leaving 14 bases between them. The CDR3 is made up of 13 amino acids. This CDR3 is CASRGPHEDEQYF. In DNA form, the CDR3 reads TGTGCCAGCAGAGGGCCGCACGAGGACGAGCAGTACTTC.

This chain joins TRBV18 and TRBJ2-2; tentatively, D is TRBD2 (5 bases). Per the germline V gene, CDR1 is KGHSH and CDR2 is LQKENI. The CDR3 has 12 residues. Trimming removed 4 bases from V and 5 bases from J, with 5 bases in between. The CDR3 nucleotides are TGTGCCAGCTCACTAGCGACCGGGGAGCTGTTTTTT. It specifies CASSLATGELFF.

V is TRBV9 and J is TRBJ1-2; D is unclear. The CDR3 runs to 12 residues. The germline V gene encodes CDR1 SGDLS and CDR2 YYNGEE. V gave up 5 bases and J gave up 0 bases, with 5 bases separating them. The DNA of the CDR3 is TGTGCCAGCAGGCAAGCTAACTATGGCTACACCTTC. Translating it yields CASRQANYGYTF.

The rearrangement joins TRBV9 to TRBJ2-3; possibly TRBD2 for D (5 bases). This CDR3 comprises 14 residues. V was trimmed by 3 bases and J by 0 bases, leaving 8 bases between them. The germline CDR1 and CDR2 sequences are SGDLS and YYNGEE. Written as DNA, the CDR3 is TGTGCCAGCAGCGCCAGCGGTAGCACAGATACGCAGTATTTT. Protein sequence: CASSASGSTDTQYF.

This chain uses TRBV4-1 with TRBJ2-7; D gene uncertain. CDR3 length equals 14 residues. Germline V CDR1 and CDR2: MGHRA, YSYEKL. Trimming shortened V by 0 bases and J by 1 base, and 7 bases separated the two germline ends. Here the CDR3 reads CASSQEPISYEQYF. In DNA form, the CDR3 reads TGCGCCAGCAGCCAAGAACCCATTTCCTACGAGCAGTACTTC.

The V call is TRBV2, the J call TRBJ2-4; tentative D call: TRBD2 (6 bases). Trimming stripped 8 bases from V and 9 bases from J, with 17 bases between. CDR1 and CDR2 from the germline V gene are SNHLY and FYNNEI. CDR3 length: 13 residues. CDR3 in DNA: TGTGCCAGCTCTGGGACTCCCTCCGGCATTCAGTACTTC. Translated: CASSGTPSGIQYF.

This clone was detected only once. The CDR3 protein is CASSSLNAANEQFF. For the CDR3, the DNA is TGTGCCAGCAGTTCCCTAAACGCTGCCAATGAGCAGTTCTTC. The chain recombines TRBV27 with TRBJ2-1; D unresolved. Per the germline V gene, CDR1 is MNHEY and CDR2 is SMNVEV (reference sequence). This CDR3 has 14 amino acids. Trimming shortened V by 4 bases and J by 6 bases, and 13 bases separated the two germline ends.

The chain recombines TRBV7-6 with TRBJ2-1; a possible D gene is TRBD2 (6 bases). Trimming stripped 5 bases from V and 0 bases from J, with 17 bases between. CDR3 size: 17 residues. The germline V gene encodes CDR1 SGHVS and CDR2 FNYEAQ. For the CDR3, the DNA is TGTGCCAGCAGCGATCGGTTAGCGGAAACCTCCTACAATGAGCAGTTCTTC. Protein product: CASSDRLAETSYNEQFF.

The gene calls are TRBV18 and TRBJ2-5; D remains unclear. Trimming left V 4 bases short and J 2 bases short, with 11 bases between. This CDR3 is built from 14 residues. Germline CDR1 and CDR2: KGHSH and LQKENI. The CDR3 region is CASSRQAEQETQYF. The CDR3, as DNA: TGTGCCAGCTCACGGCAGGCAGAGCAAGAGACCCAGTACTTC.

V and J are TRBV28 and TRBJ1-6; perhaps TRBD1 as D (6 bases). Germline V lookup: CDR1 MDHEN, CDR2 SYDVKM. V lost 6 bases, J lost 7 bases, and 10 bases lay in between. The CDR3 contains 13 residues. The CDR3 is CASSLDSNSPLHF. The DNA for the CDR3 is TGTGCCAGCAGCCTGGACAGCAATTCACCCCTCCACTTT.

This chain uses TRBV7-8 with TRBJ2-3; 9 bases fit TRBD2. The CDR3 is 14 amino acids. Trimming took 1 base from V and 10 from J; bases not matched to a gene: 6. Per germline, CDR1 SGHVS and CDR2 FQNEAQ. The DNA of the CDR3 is TGTGCCAGCAGCTTAGGCGGGAGGGCCGGTGCGCAGTATTTT. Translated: CASSLGGRAGAQYF.

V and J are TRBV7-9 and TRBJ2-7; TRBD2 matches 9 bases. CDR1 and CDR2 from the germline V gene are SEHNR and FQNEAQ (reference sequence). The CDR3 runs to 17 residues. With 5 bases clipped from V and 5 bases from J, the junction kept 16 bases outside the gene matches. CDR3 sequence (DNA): TGTGCCAGCAGCCAGACTCTAAATAGCGGGAGTCGGAACGAGCAGTACTTC. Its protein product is CASSQTLNSGSRNEQYF.

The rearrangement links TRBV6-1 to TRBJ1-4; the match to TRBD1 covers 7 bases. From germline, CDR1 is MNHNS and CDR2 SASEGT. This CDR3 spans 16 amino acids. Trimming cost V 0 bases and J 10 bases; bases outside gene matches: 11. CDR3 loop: CASSEAIGGGAGKLFF. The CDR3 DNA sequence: TGTGCCAGCAGTGAAGCTATAGGGGGCGGGGCCGGAAAACTGTTTTTT.

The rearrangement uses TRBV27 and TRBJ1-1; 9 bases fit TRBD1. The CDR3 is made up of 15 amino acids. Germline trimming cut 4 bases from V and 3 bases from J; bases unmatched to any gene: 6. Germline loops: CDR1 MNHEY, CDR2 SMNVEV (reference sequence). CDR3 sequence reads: CASSSLGQGYTEAFF. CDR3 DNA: TGTGCCAGCAGTTCCCTGGGACAGGGTTACACTGAAGCTTTCTTT.

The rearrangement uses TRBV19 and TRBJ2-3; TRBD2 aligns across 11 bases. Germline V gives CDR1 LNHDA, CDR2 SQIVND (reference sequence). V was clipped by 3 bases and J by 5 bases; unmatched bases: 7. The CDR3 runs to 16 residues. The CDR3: CASSMSTSGSGDTQYF. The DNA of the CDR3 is TGTGCCAGTAGTATGAGTACTAGCGGGAGCGGAGATACGCAGTATTTT.

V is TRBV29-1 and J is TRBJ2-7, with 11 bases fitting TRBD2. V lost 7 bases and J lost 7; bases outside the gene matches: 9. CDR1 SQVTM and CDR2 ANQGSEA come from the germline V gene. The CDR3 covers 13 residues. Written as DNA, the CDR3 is TGCAGCGCCCGAACTAGCGGGAGTGGTGAGCAGTACTTC. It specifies CSARTSGSGEQYF.

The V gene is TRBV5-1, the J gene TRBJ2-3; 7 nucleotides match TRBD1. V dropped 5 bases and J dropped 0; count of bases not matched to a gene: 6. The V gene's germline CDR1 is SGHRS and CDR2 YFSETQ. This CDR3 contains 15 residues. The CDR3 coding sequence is TGCGCCAGCAGAACAGGGGTTCTAAGCACAGATACGCAGTATTTT. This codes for CASRTGVLSTDTQYF.

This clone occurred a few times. The CDR3 sequence: CASSESTVMNTEAFF. The CDR3 bases are TGCGCCAGCAGTGAGTCAACGGTCATGAACACTGAAGCTTTCTTT. The gene calls are TRBV10-1 and TRBJ1-1; no clear D. Germline CDR1 reads WNHNN; CDR2 reads SYGVQD (reference sequence). V dropped 0 bases and J dropped 0 bases, with 8 bases sitting between them. The CDR3 extends over 15 amino acids.

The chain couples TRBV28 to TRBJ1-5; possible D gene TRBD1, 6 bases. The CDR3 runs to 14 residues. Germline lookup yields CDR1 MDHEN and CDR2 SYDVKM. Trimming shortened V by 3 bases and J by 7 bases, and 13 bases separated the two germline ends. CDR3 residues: CASSFLGAGQPQHF. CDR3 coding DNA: TGTGCCAGCAGTTTTTTGGGGGCAGGACAGCCCCAGCATTTT.